This is a list of T cell receptor beta chains from one sample in a study of shared clonotypes between healthy human individuals. The assay was immunoSEQ multiplex PCR, and TCRdb's table has in-frame clones only and misses some. The sample records some 2 million clones, over 85% being singletons. What was sequenced was naive CD4+ T cells sorted from blood. The receptors shown here come from a man younger than 35 in good health. Each CDR3 is given with its conserved first and last residue. The D gene is left open where the match is weak. Clone size appears in some rows only: once, few, many, or a class for an expanded clone.

d_gene,v_gene,j_gene,abundance,CDR3nt,CDR3aa
-,TRBV5-1,TRBJ2-6,-,TGCGCCAGCAGCTTTACAGCCATCTCTGGGGCCAACGTCCTGACTTTC,CASSFTAISGANVLTF
-,TRBV7-9,TRBJ2-7,-,TGTGCCAGCAGTTACGGGGCCGACTACGAGCAGTACTTC,CASSYGADYEQYF
-,TRBV7-6,TRBJ2-7,-,TGTGCCAGCAGCTTAACCAACACAGTAGGCTACGAGCAGTACTTC,CASSLTNTVGYEQYF
TRBD1,TRBV29-1,TRBJ2-1,-,TGCAGCGTTGATAGCGACAGGGGGAGGAGTGAGCAGTTCTTC,CSVDSDRGRSEQFF
-,TRBV5-1,TRBJ1-4,-,TGCGCCAGCAGCTTGGGCAGGGCTAATGAAAAACTGTTTTTT,CASSLGRANEKLFF
TRBD1,TRBV5-1,TRBJ2-3,-,TGCGCCAGCAGCTCACAGGGGGATACGCAGTATTTT,CASSSQGDTQYF
TRBD2,TRBV7-9,TRBJ2-3,-,TGTGCCAGCAGCTCAGGACTAGGTCTGGGGACAGATACGCAGTATTTT,CASSSGLGLGTDTQYF
-,TRBV6-6,TRBJ2-7,-,TGTGCCAGCAGTTTAACAGGGATGTCCTACGAGCAGTACTTC,CASSLTGMSYEQYF
TRBD1,TRBV27,TRBJ2-1,-,TGTGCCAGCAGTCTCCCGGGACAGGGGACTGAGCAGTTCTTC,CASSLPGQGTEQFF
-,TRBV28,TRBJ2-6,once,TGTGCCAGCAGTTGGGACGGAAGCTCTGGGGCCAACGTCCTGACTTTC,CASSWDGSSGANVLTF
-,TRBV18,TRBJ2-3,-,TGTGCCAGCTCACCACGTGATAGCGTCACAGATACGCAGTATTTT,CASSPRDSVTDTQYF
-,TRBV5-4,TRBJ2-2,-,TGTGCCAGCAGCTTCCAGGGGCTCGACACCGGGGAGCTGTTTTTT,CASSFQGLDTGELFF
-,TRBV7-9,TRBJ2-3,-,TGTGCCAGCAGCTTAGGGTCTACAGATACGCAGTATTTT,CASSLGSTDTQYF
-,TRBV2,TRBJ1-5,-,TGTGCCAGCAGCGCAGGGGTGAGCAATCAGCCCCAGCATTTT,CASSAGVSNQPQHF
-,TRBV11-2,TRBJ2-7,-,TGTGCCAGCAGCCCCGTTCAGGGGCGCGAGCAGTACTTC,CASSPVQGREQYF
-,TRBV6-6,TRBJ2-4,-,TGTGCCAGCAGTACAACAGGGAACTTAAACATTCAGTACTTC,CASSTTGNLNIQYF
-,TRBV2,TRBJ1-2,-,TGTGCCACACGGGGGGACGCCGATGCCTATGGCTACACCTTC,CATRGDADAYGYTF
-,TRBV30,TRBJ1-5,-,TGTGCCTGGAGTAACTCGGGGCGGGATCAGCCCCAGCATTTT,CAWSNSGRDQPQHF
-,TRBV6-6,TRBJ1-1,-,TGTGCCAGCAGTTACCCAGAGATGAACACTGAAGCTTTCTTT,CASSYPEMNTEAFF
TRBD1,TRBV29-1,TRBJ1-2,-,TGCAGCGTTGGGACAGGGACCCATGAGTCTGGCTACACCTTC,CSVGTGTHESGYTF
-,TRBV7-9,TRBJ1-3,-,TGTGCCAGCAGCTTAGGTCCGGCCGGGCCTGGAAACACCATATATTTT,CASSLGPAGPGNTIYF
TRBD1,TRBV19,TRBJ1-5,-,TGTGCCAGTAGCCTGGGACAGAGTAATCAGCCCCAGCATTTT,CASSLGQSNQPQHF
-,TRBV5-1,TRBJ2-7,-,TGCGCCAGCAGCCCCGGGCCCGGCGGCGAGCAGTACTTC,CASSPGPGGEQYF
-,TRBV30,TRBJ2-1,-,TGTGCCTGGAGTGTACGGGGCCACCCTAGCTCCTACAATGAGCAGTTCTTC,CAWSVRGHPSSYNEQFF
-,TRBV6-1,TRBJ2-4,-,TGTGCCAGCAGTGAAGCGCTTCGGGGGACAGTAGTTGGCAAAAACATTCAGTACTTC,CASSEALRGTVVGKNIQYF
-,TRBV5-1,TRBJ2-5,-,TGCGCCAGCAGCTTGCTAGCGATCCAGGTGGTAGAGACCCAGTACTTC,CASSLLAIQVVETQYF
TRBD1,TRBV6-6,TRBJ1-6,-,TGTGCCAGCCAGGGGGCGGATGGATCACCCCTCCACTTT,CASQGADGSPLHF
-,TRBV7-3,TRBJ2-7,-,TGTGCCAGCAGCCCGGGAGACAGGCCCTACGAGCAGTACTTC,CASSPGDRPYEQYF
-,TRBV6-5,TRBJ2-7,-,TGTGCCAGCAGTTACGCGTCGAGGGGTACCTACGAGCAGTACTTC,CASSYASRGTYEQYF
-,TRBV5-6,TRBJ2-5,-,TGTGCCAGCAGCTTGTCCGGGGGCCCCCTCGAGACCCAGTACTTC,CASSLSGGPLETQYF
TRBD2,TRBV18,TRBJ2-7,-,TGTGCCAGCTCACCCTTTGAGGGAACGCTAGCGGGAGCGGGGAGAGAGCAGTACTTC,CASSPFEGTLAGAGREQYF
TRBD1,TRBV7-9,TRBJ1-2,-,TGTGCCAGCAGCTTGACAGGGGGCGATGGCTACACCTTC,CASSLTGGDGYTF
-,TRBV6-6,TRBJ1-1,-,TGTGCCAGCAGTTACCCCCCCGGAGGGTTGGACACTGAAGCTTTCTTT,CASSYPPGGLDTEAFF
TRBD2,TRBV30,TRBJ2-3,-,TGTGCCTGGAGTGCCCTGCGGGGGGGAGATACGCAGTATTTT,CAWSALRGGDTQYF
TRBD2,TRBV5-1,TRBJ2-7,-,TGCGCCAGCAGCTTGGGGGTCCTAGCGGGAGGCCTTTCCTACGAGCAGTACTTC,CASSLGVLAGGLSYEQYF
-,TRBV5-4,TRBJ2-1,once,TGTGCCACCACGGAGGGCCGTAGCTCCTACAATGAGCAGTTCTTC,CATTEGRSSYNEQFF
TRBD1,TRBV9,TRBJ1-5,-,TGTGCCAGCAGCCAACAGGGGGCTAGTCAGCCCCAGCATTTT,CASSQQGASQPQHF
-,TRBV6-1,TRBJ1-1,-,TGTGCCAGCAGTCCTCGACAATCCTTGAACACTGAAGCTTTCTTT,CASSPRQSLNTEAFF
-,TRBV7-9,TRBJ2-5,-,TGTGCCAGCAGCTCGCAGGTGGGAGAGACCCAGTACTTC,CASSSQVGETQYF
-,TRBV7-9,TRBJ2-7,-,TGTGCCAGCAGCTTAGATCCGACAGCCTACGAGCAGTACTTC,CASSLDPTAYEQYF
TRBD1,TRBV25-1,TRBJ1-2,-,TGTGCCAGCAGTGAATCTCTCGACAGGGCCCCCTATGGCTACACCTTC,CASSESLDRAPYGYTF
-,TRBV5-1,TRBJ2-5,-,TGCGCCAGCAGCAAACAGGGTGGATGGGGAGAGACCCAGTACTTC,CASSKQGGWGETQYF
-,TRBV5-1,TRBJ2-5,-,TGCGCCAGCAGCTGGACTACCCAAGAGACCCAGTACTTC,CASSWTTQETQYF
-,TRBV10-1,TRBJ2-3,-,TGCGCCAGCAGTGCTAGCGTATCTAGCACAGATACGCAGTATTTT,CASSASVSSTDTQYF
-,TRBV7-7,TRBJ2-5,-,TGTGCTAGCAGCTTACAGGGAACGAGGGAGACCCAGTACTTC,CASSLQGTRETQYF
-,TRBV6-1,TRBJ1-2,-,TGTGCCAGCAGTACCCCGACAAGCTATGGCTACACCTTC,CASSTPTSYGYTF
TRBD2,TRBV5-1,TRBJ2-5,once,TGCGCCAGCAGCTCGTTCACCGGGACTAGCGAGACCCAGTACTTC,CASSSFTGTSETQYF
-,TRBV18,TRBJ2-5,-,TGTGCCAGCTCACTTGGACGGCAAGAGACCCAGTACTTC,CASSLGRQETQYF
-,TRBV6-5,TRBJ2-3,-,TGTGCCAGCAGTAGGCGGGGACTCACAGATACGCAGTATTTT,CASSRRGLTDTQYF
-,TRBV5-4,TRBJ1-2,-,TGTGCCAGCAGCTCCGGGAGCACATATGGCTACACCTTC,CASSSGSTYGYTF
-,TRBV18,TRBJ1-4,-,TGTGCCAGCTCACCCGGGATCTCCGAAAAACTGTTTTTT,CASSPGISEKLFF
-,TRBV19,TRBJ2-5,-,TGTGCCAGTAGTCCGGCAGGAGAGACCCAGTACTTC,CASSPAGETQYF
-,TRBV5-6,TRBJ1-1,-,TGTGCCAGCAGCCTTGGGGGATTCGGAACTTTCTTT,CASSLGGFGTFF
-,TRBV5-1,TRBJ2-2,-,TGCGCCAGCAGCTTGGAGGGAAACACCGGGGAGCTGTTTTTT,CASSLEGNTGELFF
TRBD2,TRBV7-2,TRBJ2-5,-,TGTGCCAGCAGCCCTGGGACTAGCGGATGGGGGACCCAGTACTTC,CASSPGTSGWGTQYF
TRBD1,TRBV9,TRBJ1-6,-,TGTGCCAGCAGCGGCGACAGGGGACCGAATAATTCACCCCTCCACTTT,CASSGDRGPNNSPLHF
TRBD1,TRBV6-5,TRBJ1-1,-,TGTGCCAGCAACACAGGGGACACTGAAGCTTTCTTT,CASNTGDTEAFF
-,TRBV6-1,TRBJ2-7,once,TGTGCCAGCAGTGAATTTGCGAGACTGCACTACGAGCAGTACTTC,CASSEFARLHYEQYF
-,TRBV28,TRBJ1-2,once,TGTGCCAGCAGTTTCGGGGCAGGCTATGGCTACACCTTC,CASSFGAGYGYTF
-,TRBV11-2,TRBJ2-7,-,TGTGCCAGCAGCTTCCAATTCTCAGCCGCTCTTCCGTCGTACGAGCAGTACTTC,CASSFQFSAALPSYEQYF